This TCR beta chain was found in a study of blood T cell repertoires in COVID-19. As for the study in general: Donors in the United States, Italy and Spain gave samples during acute or convalescent COVID-19. T cells, B-cell-depleted T cells, or PBMCs provided the cDNA or gDNA that served as material.

How the authors handled the data: For nucleated cells, counts were estimated from reference gene primer amplification. Measured with immunoSEQ multiplex PCR; TCRdb has only the in-frame clones, and not every one. V and J calls plus clone size are reproduced from that table; the DNA served to infer D and trimming. The data show around 64,000 clones, roughly 84% seen once. This receptor was taken from a woman in her late teens or twenties with acute or convalescent COVID-19. Input material: peripheral blood.

CDR3 residues: CASSERAGGFNEQFF. CDR3 nucleotide sequence: TGTGCCAGCAGTGAAAGGGCGGGGGGGTTCAATGAGCAGTTCTTC. This chain uses TRBV6-1 with TRBJ2-1, with TRBD2 matching over 9 bases. The trim removed 2 bases at V and 6 bases at J, leaving 5 bases unmatched. The V gene's germline CDR1 is MNHNS and CDR2 SASEGT. The CDR3 consists of 15 residues.